This T cell receptor (beta chain) was documented in a study of CD8 T cells in ankylosing spondylitis. The study's findings and limits: As reported, disease-linked clones showed significant enrichment in matched ankylosing spondylitis synovial fluid. In reactive arthritis synovial fluid and blood, some motif variants had been reported before. Disease-linked clones were found to be CD8+ and relatively rare in peripheral blood.

As the method for making TCR beta libraries, quantitative 5'-RACE with molecular barcodes was used. TCRdb reanalysed the 5' RACE reads using MiXCR and keeps one entry per CDR3 protein. The sample yields a few hundred thousand distinct CDR3 sequences, 20% seen once. Trimming took off 0 bases at V and 8 bases at J, with 14 bases between the two ends. This CDR3 comprises 14 residues. CDR1 and CDR2 from the germline V gene are DFQATT and SNEGSKA (reference sequence). A word on this clonotype: Its antigen is as yet unknown.

V is TRBV20-1 and J is TRBJ1-3; no definite D call. This clonotype was obtained from a male donor with ankylosing spondylitis or in good health (not recorded which). Sample: blood, either unsorted or a sorted T cell fraction (not recorded which). The CDR3 coding sequence is TGCAGTGCTAGAGATCCGGGAGCATCTTACACCATATATTTT. Its translation: CSARDPGASYTIYF.